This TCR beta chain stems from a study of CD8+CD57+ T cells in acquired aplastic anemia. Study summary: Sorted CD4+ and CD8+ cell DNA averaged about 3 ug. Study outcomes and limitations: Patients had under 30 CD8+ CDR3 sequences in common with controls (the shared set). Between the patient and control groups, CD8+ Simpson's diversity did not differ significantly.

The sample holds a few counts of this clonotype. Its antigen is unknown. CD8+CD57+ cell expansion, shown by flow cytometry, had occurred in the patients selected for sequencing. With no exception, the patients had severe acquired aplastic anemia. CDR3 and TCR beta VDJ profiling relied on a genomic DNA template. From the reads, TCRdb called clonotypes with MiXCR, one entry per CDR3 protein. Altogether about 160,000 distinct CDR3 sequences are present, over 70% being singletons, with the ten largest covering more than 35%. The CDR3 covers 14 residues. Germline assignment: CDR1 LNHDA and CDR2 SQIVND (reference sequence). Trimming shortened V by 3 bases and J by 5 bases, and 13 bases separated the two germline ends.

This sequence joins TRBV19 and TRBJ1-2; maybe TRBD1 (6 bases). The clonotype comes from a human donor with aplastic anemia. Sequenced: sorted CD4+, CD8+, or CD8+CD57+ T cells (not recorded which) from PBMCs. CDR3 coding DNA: TGTGCCAGTAGTATGGGTGGACAGACATATGGCTACACCTTC. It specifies CASSMGGQTYGYTF.